This T cell receptor (beta chain) is drawn from a study of CD8 T cells in ankylosing spondylitis. General study results and limits: Matched ankylosing spondylitis synovial fluid reportedly contained a significantly enriched population of disease-linked clones.

TCRdb re-derived calls from the 5' RACE reads in MiXCR, one entry per CDR3 protein. This sample yields some 240,000 distinct CDR3 sequences, of which around 9.1% are seen a single time; 6.8% belongs to the top ten. This clonotype occurred many times. The antigen is not known. Trimming removed 7 bases from V and 6 bases from J; junction bases left unmatched: 9. The CDR3 is 14 residues long. Germline V gene sequence: CDR1 SQVTM, CDR2 ANQGSEA. The TCR was taken from a male donor with ankylosing spondylitis or in good health (not recorded which). This chain links TRBV29-1 with TRBJ2-1, with TRBD2 matching over 10 bases. Specimen: blood, either unsorted or a sorted T cell fraction (not recorded which). CDR3 nucleotides: TGCAGCGCCCGGGCCCGGACTAGCGGCAATGAGCAGTTCTTC. Translated, it gives CSARARTSGNEQFF.